The TCR beta chain described here comes from a study of graft-versus-host responses after intestinal transplantation. Across the whole study: Tacrolimus and steroids were given for about three years to all recipients after anti-thymocyte globulin induction. Findings and limits, study-wide: GvH clones were identified in recipient marrow, with some first appearing in ileum or blood.

Here immunoSEQ multiplex PCR was the method, and the copy in TCRdb shows in-frame clones only, minus some. The data contain tens of thousands of clones, approximately 95% of them singletons. Per the germline V gene, CDR1 is PRHDT and CDR2 is FYEKMQ (reference sequence). The CDR3 has 16 residues. Trimming cost V 5 bases and J 2 bases, with 19 bases left between them. On this clone itself: Its matching antigen is unknown.

This TCR came from a human donor who was the organ donor for an intestinal transplant. Sequencing used unstimulated CD8+ T cells sorted from spleen or lymph node cells, obtained before transplant. The chain links TRBV13 to TRBJ2-7, with D possibly matching TRBD1 (6 bases). The CDR3 nucleotides read TGTGCCAGCAGCCCTTATTTCCGGGACACAGCCTACGAGCAGTACTTC. It translates to CASSPYFRDTAYEQYF.